The rows below give T cell receptor beta chains drawn from one sample of a study of T cell changes during pregnancy in multiple sclerosis. Generated by immunoSEQ multiplex PCR, the TCRdb table keeps only in-frame clones and is missing some. This sample yields about 110,000 clones, of which roughly 92% are seen a single time; 1.5% belongs to the top ten. The sequencing used peripheral blood, collected in the third trimester of pregnancy. These receptors were collected from a female donor with multiple sclerosis, enrolled in a pregnancy study. CDR3s include the opening cysteine and the closing phenylalanine or tryptophan. Each record gives: J gene, V gene, CDR3 protein.

>TRBJ2-7|TRBV7-9
CASRELADTYEQYF
>TRBJ1-4|TRBV30
CAWKANSRPEKLFF
>TRBJ2-7|TRBV28
CASSSGLAGGQYF
>TRBJ1-1|TRBV5-4
CAREGQGAWLNTEAFF
>TRBJ2-3|TRBV27
CASSPGRGGYTQYF
>TRBJ1-4|TRBV18
CASSPNQALANEKLFF
>TRBJ2-2|TRBV19
CASRQGRAGELFF
>TRBJ2-1|TRBV27
CASRRGLAGGPGYNEQFF
>TRBJ1-2|TRBV7-8
CASSSRQGYYGYTF
>TRBJ2-6|TRBV28
CASSSGGVWAGANVLTF
>TRBJ2-3|TRBV19
CASRPGQGFNTQYF
>TRBJ1-6|TRBV28
CASSPLSSYNSPLHF
>TRBJ1-1|TRBV18
CASSPLGQDTEAFF
>TRBJ1-2|TRBV7-2
CASSLVGGSDYGYTF
>TRBJ2-1|TRBV6-1
CASSERGQGIGYNEQFF
>TRBJ1-2|TRBV7-8
CASSLVAGFGYTF
>TRBJ1-3|TRBV9
CASSPDVGGTQRNTIYF
>TRBJ1-2|TRBV27
CASSSTGGENGYTF
>TRBJ2-5|TRBV19
CASSINRGKTQYF
>TRBJ1-5|TRBV6-6
CASSLGRTGSNQPQHF
>TRBJ2-6|TRBV9
CASSVAPSSSGANVLTF
>TRBJ2-1|TRBV5-6
CASSLGRVEQFF
>TRBJ2-5|TRBV7-2
CASSPRETQYF
>TRBJ2-1|TRBV7-3
CASSIDRDSYNEQFF
>TRBJ2-7|TRBV6-1
CASSLDYYEQYF
>TRBJ2-3|TRBV5-4
CASSLPSTDTQYF
>TRBJ2-3|TRBV30
CAWNSEGAGTDTQYF
>TRBJ2-2|TRBV7-9
CASPRDRGFNTGELFF
>TRBJ1-1|TRBV2
CASGDWGATEAFF
>TRBJ1-1|TRBV19
CASSRRGDTEAFF